This entry lists 3 T cell receptor beta chains sequenced from one sample in a study of cytomegalovirus exposure and HLA in healthy donors (dated by TCRdb to about 2017). Library prep was done by the immunoSEQ multiplex PCR assay. The multiplex PCR relied on a mix of 60 forward primers for TCR Vbeta segments and 13 reverse primers for TCR Jbeta segments. The table comes from immuneACCESS by way of TCRdb, which keeps in-frame sequences with V and J called. Part of the clones is missing from these tables; in studies checked, under half for an unresolved V gene and the rest for unknown reasons. Within this sample are around 130,000 clones, with roughly four fifths of them counted one time only. 11% of the sample goes to the ten largest clones. Source material: PBMCs. Receptors were obtained from a male donor in good health and CMV-seropositive.

The V gene is TRBV27, the J gene TRBJ2-7; D gene unclear. V was shortened by 4 bases and J by 2 bases, with 9 bases between the two germline ends. The germline CDR1 and CDR2 sequences are MNHEY and SMNVEV (reference sequence). There are 13 residues in the CDR3. For the CDR3, the DNA is TGTGCCAGCAGTTGGTCAACTGCCTACGAGCAGTACTTC. It yields the protein CASSWSTAYEQYF.

This clone was detected only once. The genes are TRBV9 and TRBJ2-7; 7 bases are a match to TRBD2. From germline, CDR1 is SGDLS and CDR2 YYNGEE. The CDR3 runs to 19 residues. The V gene end was trimmed by 0 bases and the J gene end by 2 bases; junction bases not matched to a gene: 17. This chain's CDR3 is CASSVASMAWASGPYEQYF. The CDR3 coding sequence is TGTGCCAGCAGCGTAGCTTCTATGGCTTGGGCTAGCGGTCCCTACGAGCAGTACTTC.

This chain joins TRBV18 and TRBJ1-1; D ambiguous. Trimming removed 0 bases from V and 9 bases from J, with 11 bases in between. Germline CDR1 is KGHSH and CDR2 is LQKENI. The CDR3 is 13 residues long. This CDR3 reads CASSPPEGKKAFF. CDR3 bases: TGTGCCAGCTCACCACCAGAGGGTAAGAAAGCTTTCTTT.